This T cell receptor (beta chain) was captured in a study of cytomegalovirus exposure and HLA in healthy donors. Primers: 60 Vbeta forward and 13 Jbeta reverse. Assay: immunoSEQ multiplex PCR; the TCRdb copy retains only in-frame clones and omits some. In the table there are 65,000 to 85,000 clones, approximately 70% of which are singletons. Concerning this clone: Antigen unknown.

General observations from the study: Rarity characterized most TCR sequences, yet some public TCRs appeared in many donors.

CDR3 length: 15 amino acids. Germline assignment: CDR1 SGHAT and CDR2 FQNNGV. V trimming: 3 bases; J trimming: 3 bases; junction bases outside the gene matches: 8. The chain joins TRBV11-2 to TRBJ2-7; 7 bases fit TRBD1. Sequencing was performed on PBMCs. The clonotype was recovered from a man between 60 and 70 years old in good health and CMV-seropositive. The CDR3 reads CASSFWSQGDYEQYF. In nucleotides, the CDR3 is TGTGCCAGCAGCTTCTGGAGTCAGGGGGACTACGAGCAGTACTTC.